Given below is one T cell receptor beta chain in context. The data originate from a study of blood T cell repertoires in COVID-19. As for the study in general: Samples of COVID-19 (acute and convalescent) were obtained from the United States, Italy and Spain. From T cells, B-cell-depleted T cells, or PBMCs came the material, which was cDNA or gDNA.

Those enrolled in Seattle joined during active infection and were followed longitudinally afterward. V gave up 2 bases and J gave up 7 bases, with 11 bases separating them. CDR1 and CDR2 (germline): KGHDR, SFDVKD. CDR3 length: 14 residues. Authors' processing steps: Researchers report that nucleated cell counts were estimated from reference gene primer amplification. Profiling relied on immunoSEQ multiplex PCR, and the TCRdb table lists in-frame clones only, not all of them. D and trimming come from the DNA, and the V and J calls and clone size come from that table. There are roughly 380,000 clones in the sample; approximately 90% occur only once, and under 2% lies in the top ten.

The V gene is TRBV24-1, the J gene TRBJ2-1; tentatively, D is TRBD1 (5 bases). The sequenced sample was peripheral blood. The TCR originated in a woman aged 40-49 years with COVID-19, enrolled during active disease. CDR3 region: CATSDSGLVNEQFF. CDR3 bases: TGTGCCACCAGTGATTCAGGGTTGGTGAATGAGCAGTTCTTC.